This TCR beta chain came from a study of blood T cell repertoires in COVID-19. Study background: Whether acute or convalescent, the COVID-19 samples came from the United States, Italy and Spain.

In the original analysis: For nucleated cells, counts were estimated from reference gene primer amplification. Generated by immunoSEQ multiplex PCR, the TCRdb table keeps only in-frame clones and is missing some. V and J calls and clone size are those listed in that table; D and trimming were worked out from the DNA. This table has fewer than 400,000 clones, more than 90% appearing once. From germline, CDR1 is SNHLY and CDR2 FYNNEI. Trimming cost V 7 bases and J 0 bases, with 6 bases left between them. CDR3 size: 12 residues. The clonotype comes from a woman in her twenties or thirties who had recovered from COVID-19. The rearrangement joins TRBV2 to TRBJ1-2, with D uncertain. The sample was PBMCs or T cells enriched from blood (not recorded which). The CDR3 sequence: CASTKSNYGYTF. For the CDR3, the DNA is TGTGCCAGCACTAAATCTAACTATGGCTACACCTTC.